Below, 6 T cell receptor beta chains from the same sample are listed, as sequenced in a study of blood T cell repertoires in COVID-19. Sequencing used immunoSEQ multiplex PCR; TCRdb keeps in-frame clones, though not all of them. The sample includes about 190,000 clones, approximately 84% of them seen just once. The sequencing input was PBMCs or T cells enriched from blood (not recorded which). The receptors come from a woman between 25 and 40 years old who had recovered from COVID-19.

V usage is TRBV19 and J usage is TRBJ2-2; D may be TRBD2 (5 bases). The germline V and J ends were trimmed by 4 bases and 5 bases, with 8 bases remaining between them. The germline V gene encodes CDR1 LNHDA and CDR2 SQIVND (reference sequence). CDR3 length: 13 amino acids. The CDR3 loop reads CASSTRTTGELFF. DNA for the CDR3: TGTGCCAGTAGTACCAGGACTACCGGGGAGCTGTTTTTT.

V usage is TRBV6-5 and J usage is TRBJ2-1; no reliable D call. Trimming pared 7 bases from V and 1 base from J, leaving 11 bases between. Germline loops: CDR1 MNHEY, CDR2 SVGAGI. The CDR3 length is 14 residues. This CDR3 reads CASTSLGSYNEQFF. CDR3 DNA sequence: TGTGCCAGCACTTCTCTCGGGTCCTACAATGAGCAGTTCTTC.

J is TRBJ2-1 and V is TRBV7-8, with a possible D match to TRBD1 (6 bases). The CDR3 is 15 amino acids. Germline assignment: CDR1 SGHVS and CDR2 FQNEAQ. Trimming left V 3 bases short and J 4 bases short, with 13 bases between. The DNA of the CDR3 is TGTGCCAGCAGCTTCCGGGACATCTCGTACAATGAGCAGTTCTTC. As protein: CASSFRDISYNEQFF.

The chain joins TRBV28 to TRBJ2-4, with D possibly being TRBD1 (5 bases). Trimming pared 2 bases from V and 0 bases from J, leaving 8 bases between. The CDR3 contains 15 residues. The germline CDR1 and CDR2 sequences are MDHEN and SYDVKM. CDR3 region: CASSLRQLAKNIQYF. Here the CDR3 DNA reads TGTGCCAGCAGTTTAAGACAGCTAGCCAAAAACATTCAGTACTTC.

The CDR3 DNA follows: TGTGCCAGCAGTTTTAGGGGGCCGAGCTTCTATGGCTACACCTTC. This sequence encodes CASSFRGPSFYGYTF. The chain uses TRBV28 and TRBJ1-2, with TRBD1 identical over 7 bases. The CDR3 sequence is 15 residues long. V shed 3 bases and J 4 bases; nucleotides not matched to a gene: 8. Germline V gene sequence: CDR1 MDHEN, CDR2 SYDVKM.

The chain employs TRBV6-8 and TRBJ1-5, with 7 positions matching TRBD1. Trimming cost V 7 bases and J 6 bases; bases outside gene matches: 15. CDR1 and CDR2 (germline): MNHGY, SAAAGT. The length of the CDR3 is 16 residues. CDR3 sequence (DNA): TGTGCCAGCACGCAACCAGACAGGGATCATTGTCAGCCCCAGCATTTT. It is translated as CASTQPDRDHCQPQHF.